At least ten counts were recorded for the clone carrying this TCR beta chain. Its antigen is unidentified. The data are from a study of post-analysis software for immune sequencing data. Built from TCR beta cDNA, the libraries had unique molecular identifiers in them. T cells numbering roughly 1 to 10 million yielded some 520,000 cDNA molecules. TCRdb re-analysed the PCR reads in MiXCR, keeping a single row per CDR3 protein. This sample has around 500,000 distinct CDR3 sequences, with roughly 34% found just once. This CDR3 has 15 amino acids. V gave up 5 bases and J gave up 4 bases; unmatched junction bases: 6. Study outcomes and limitations: Significantly decreased normalized Chao1 diversity was recorded for multiple sclerosis patients relative to controls. Same-batch samples co-clustered strongly by F measure. Controls had lower frequencies than patients of five or six TRBV segments, which included TRBV5-6, TRBV5-1 and TRBV20-1.

The source of this sequence is a girl aged 2-17 years with multiple sclerosis. The V and J genes are TRBV12-3 or TRBV12-4 and TRBJ2-3; 10 bases line up with TRBD1. The sample taken for sequencing was blood. CDR3 in amino acids: CASSQFDRGPDTQYF. The CDR3 nucleotides read TGTGCCAGCAGTCAATTTGACAGGGGGCCAGATACGCAGTATTTT.